This T cell receptor beta chain originates from a study of blood T cells in healthy people across ages. PCR was performed a second time for about 7 to 11 cycles using a sample-barcoded 5' primer and a J-beta primer mix. TCRdb recomputed calls from the 5' RACE reads with MiXCR, one row per CDR3 protein. The sample includes approximately 1.5 million distinct CDR3 sequences, approximately 43% of them seen just once. The sample providers were healthy Caucasian people from Russia, aged about 6 to 100. The CDR3 length is 13 residues. Germline V CDR1 and CDR2: SGHKS, YYEKEE (reference sequence). V shed 4 bases and J shed 7 bases, with 14 bases lying between them.

The chain uses TRBV5-5 and TRBJ1-2; D is unclear. Sequencing used blood. The receptor was isolated from a woman younger than 30 in good health. CDR3 in DNA: TGTGCCAGCAGCACGGTATTCGAAAGTGGCTACACCTTC. Translating gives CASSTVFESGYTF.